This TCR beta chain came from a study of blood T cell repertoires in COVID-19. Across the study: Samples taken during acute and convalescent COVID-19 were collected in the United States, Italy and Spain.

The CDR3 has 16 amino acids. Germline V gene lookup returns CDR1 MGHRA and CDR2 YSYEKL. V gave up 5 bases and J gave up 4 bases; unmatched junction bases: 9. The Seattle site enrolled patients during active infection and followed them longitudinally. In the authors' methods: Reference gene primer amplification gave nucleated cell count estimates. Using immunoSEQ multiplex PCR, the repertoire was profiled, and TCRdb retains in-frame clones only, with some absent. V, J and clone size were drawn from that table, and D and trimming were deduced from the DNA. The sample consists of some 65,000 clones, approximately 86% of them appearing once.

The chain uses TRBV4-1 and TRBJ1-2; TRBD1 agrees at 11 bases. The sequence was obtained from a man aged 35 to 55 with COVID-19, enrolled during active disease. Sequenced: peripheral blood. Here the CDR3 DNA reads TGCGCCAGCAGCGCTACGGGACAGGGGGAGAGCTATGGCTACACCTTC. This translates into CASSATGQGESYGYTF.